This T cell receptor beta chain emerged from a study of metastatic and nonmetastatic thyroid tumors. About the research overall: The comparison covered peripheral blood and tumor or nodule tissue in malignant and benign thyroid patients. Study results and limitations: Compared with benign nodules, malignant thyroid tumors were reported to have significantly higher TCR beta diversity in both blood and tumor.

This clone ranks as medium-sized. Its cognate antigen is unknown. Patients were all untreated before their thyroid surgery. Authors' analysis steps: A classifier of distant metastasis in papillary thyroid cancer was built from CDR3 differences (across clinicopathological groups). TCRdb re-called the PCR reads via MiXCR. These V and J calls originate from TCRdb's pipeline instead of the authors' own analysis. This table has approximately 24,000 clones, 15% appearing once. Germline V lookup: CDR1 MDHEN, CDR2 SYDVKM. Germline trimming cut 5 bases from V and 4 bases from J; bases unmatched to any gene: 9. CDR3 length equals 15 residues.

The receptor comes from a female donor with papillary thyroid cancer or a benign thyroid nodule (not recorded which). Some clones in this sample may be carry-over from other donors' samples. Sequenced: blood. This rearrangement joins TRBV28 to TRBJ2-7; 9 nucleotides match TRBD1. The CDR3 region has the DNA TGTGCCAGCAGTGCAGCCGGGACAGGGCGGTACGAGCAGTACTTC. Its translation: CASSAAGTGRYEQYF.